One and the same sample provided the 19 T cell receptor beta chains below, sequenced in a study of blood T cell repertoires in COVID-19. This table comes from immunoSEQ multiplex PCR, and its TCRdb copy is limited to in-frame clones, with some not included. The data show about 130,000 clones, around 83% seen once. Source material: peripheral blood. These receptors all come from a woman of 80 years or more with COVID-19, enrolled during active disease.

The V gene is TRBV5-8, the J gene TRBJ1-6, with 7 nucleotides matching TRBD1. CDR1 is SGHTS, CDR2 YDEGEE, per germline. Trimming cost V 4 bases and J 10 bases; bases outside gene matches: 17. The CDR3 loop spans 17 amino acids. CDR3 coding DNA: TGTGCCAGCAGCATAAGACCTCGACAGGGATGGAGCTCACCCCTCCACTTT. This gives the protein CASSIRPRQGWSSPLHF.

DNA of the CDR3: TGTGCCAGCGGGGGGGAGGACTATGGCTACACCTTC. Translating gives CASGGEDYGYTF. The chain recombines TRBV5-8 with TRBJ1-2, with D perhaps matching TRBD1 (5 bases). Trimming left V 7 bases short and J 3 bases short, with 10 bases between. Germline CDR1 reads SGHTS; CDR2 reads YDEGEE. There are 12 residues in the CDR3.

The chain links TRBV5-1 to TRBJ1-5; 7 bases map to TRBD1. The V segment lost 2 bases and the J segment 5 bases; nucleotides outside the gene matches: 1. This CDR3 has 13 amino acids. Germline-derived CDR1 and CDR2 are SGHRS and YFSETQ. CDR3 DNA: TGCGCCAGCAGCTTCACAGGGGATCAGCCCCAGCATTTT. As protein: CASSFTGDQPQHF.

This CDR3 is CASSSRQGNEKLFF. CDR3 coding DNA: TGTGCCAGCAGCTCGCGGCAGGGGAATGAAAAACTGTTTTTT. This chain uses TRBV3-1 (or the pseudogene TRBV3-2) with TRBJ1-4; D is perhaps TRBD1 (6 bases). The CDR3 length is 14 residues. The V gene's germline CDR1 is LGHDT and CDR2 YNNKEL (reference sequence). The V gene lost 5 bases and the J gene lost 5 bases, with 12 bases spanning the gap.

The rearrangement joins TRBV7-6 to TRBJ1-3, with D possibly being TRBD1 (6 bases). Germline CDR1 SGHVS, CDR2 FNYEAQ. This CDR3 contains 17 residues. The germline V and J ends were trimmed by 1 base and 0 bases, with 13 bases remaining between them. The CDR3 DNA is TGTGCCAGCAGCTTAGGTTCAGGGGTCGGCTCTGGAAACACCATATATTTT. Residues: CASSLGSGVGSGNTIYF.

This clone was detected only a few times. V gene TRBV6-2 or TRBV6-3 combines with J gene TRBJ2-7, with D possibly matching TRBD2 (5 bases). The V gene's germline CDR1 is MNHEY and CDR2 SVGEGT. The CDR3 contains 13 residues. V gave up 4 bases and J gave up 7 bases, with 14 bases separating them. CDR3 sequence: CASSSGVPKEQYF. In nucleotides, the CDR3 is TGTGCCAGCAGTTCCGGGGTTCCTAAAGAGCAGTACTTC.

The V gene is TRBV11-2, the J gene TRBJ2-5; 7 nucleotides align to TRBD1. Germline CDR1 reads SGHAT; CDR2 reads FQNNGV. After removal of 4 bases from V and 1 base from J, the junction contained 6 bases not matched to a gene. The CDR3 extends over 15 amino acids. In DNA form, the CDR3 reads TGTGCCAGCAGCTATGACAGGGTGAGCCAAGAGACCCAGTACTTC. Translated, it gives CASSYDRVSQETQYF.

The J gene is TRBJ2-3, the V gene TRBV15; 14 nucleotides align to TRBD2. J gave up 6 bases and V 6 bases, and 5 bases lay outside the gene matches. The CDR3 spans 15 residues. CDR1 LNHNV and CDR2 YYDKDF come from the germline V gene (reference sequence). DNA of the CDR3: TGTGCCACCAGGGGGACTAGCGGGAGTCTTGATACGCAGTATTTT. Protein product: CATRGTSGSLDTQYF.

This chain links TRBV7-3 with TRBJ1-1; D not resolved. The ends were cut back, 4 bases at V and 1 base at J, with 16 bases in the middle. Germline CDR1 is SGHTA and CDR2 is FQGTGA. The CDR3 has 16 amino acids. CDR3 DNA sequence: TGTGCCAGCAGCTCACCGGTAGAGGGTAGGAACACTGAAGCTTTCTTT. This gives the protein CASSSPVEGRNTEAFF.

This clone appeared once. The chain recombines TRBV2 with TRBJ1-6; D possibly corresponds to TRBD1 (5 bases). Trimming took off 4 bases at V and 8 bases at J, with 12 bases between the two ends. The germline V gene has CDR1 SNHLY and CDR2 FYNNEI. The CDR3 is made up of 14 amino acids. The CDR3, as DNA: TGTGCCAGCAGTGGGCAGGGAGGAGATTCACCCCTCCACTTT. This encodes CASSGQGGDSPLHF. The whole variable domain, remainder taken from reference TRBV2 and TRBJ1-6, is EPEVTQTPSHQVTQMGQEVILRCVPISNHLYFYWYRQILGQKVEFLVSFYNNEISEKSEIFDDQFSVERPDGSNFTLKIRSTKLEDSAMYFCASSGQGGDSPLHFGNGTRLTVT.

The chain is built from TRBV9 and TRBJ1-5; D remains ambiguous. Between the trimmed V and J ends, which lost 1 base and 0 bases, there was a span of 17 bases. Germline CDR1 reads SGDLS; CDR2 reads YYNGEE. This CDR3 is built from 18 residues. For the CDR3, the DNA is TGTGCCAGCAGCGTAACCCGAACGGGAGGGAATAGCAATCAGCCCCAGCATTTT. This encodes CASSVTRTGGNSNQPQHF.

The chain links TRBV11-2 to TRBJ2-1; 8 bases match TRBD2. The germline CDR1 and CDR2 sequences are SGHAT and FQNNGV. V trimming: 6 bases; J trimming: 13 bases; junction bases outside the gene matches: 14. CDR3 length: 14 amino acids. The CDR3 loop is CASSHMTSDRLQFF. The CDR3 nucleotides read TGTGCCAGCAGTCACATGACTAGCGACAGACTACAGTTCTTC.

The V and J genes are TRBV5-1 and TRBJ1-2, with 9 bases that match TRBD1. The CDR3 consists of 15 residues. From germline, CDR1 is SGHRS and CDR2 YFSETQ. V was pared by 0 bases and J by 4 bases, with 4 bases of the junction left unmatched. The CDR3 bases are TGCGCCAGCAGCTTGGGGGACAGGGATTTCTATGGCTACACCTTC. Translating it yields CASSLGDRDFYGYTF.

This clone has just one count. This rearrangement joins TRBV28 to TRBJ2-2, with 8 positions matching TRBD2. The CDR3 has 14 residues. J was trimmed by 4 bases and V by 2 bases; bases with no gene match: 0. CDR1 is MDHEN and CDR2 is SYDVKM in the germline V gene. CDR3 bases: TGTGCCAGCAGTTTACTAGCGGGCACCGGGGAGCTGTTTTTT. Translated, it gives CASSLLAGTGELFF.

The rearrangement uses TRBV21-1 and TRBJ2-5; the table's D call, TRBD2, has no DNA check behind it. TRBV21-1 is recorded as a pseudogene. There are 12 residues in the CDR3. The CDR3 loop is CASSKPGGTQYF. The CDR3 DNA reads TGTGCCAGCAGCAAACCCGGAGGGACCCAGTACTTC.

This chain joins TRBV2 and TRBJ1-5, with 9 bases identical to TRBD1. The CDR3 consists of 18 residues. Germline-derived CDR1 and CDR2 are SNHLY and FYNNEI. J gave up 0 bases and V 7 bases, and 13 bases lay outside the gene matches. The CDR3 nucleotides read TGTGCCAGCAAGGGGGGACAGGGCAGTACTTATAGCAATCAGCCCCAGCATTTT. Protein: CASKGGQGSTYSNQPQHF.

This chain uses TRBV7-2 with TRBJ2-3; 13 nucleotides match TRBD2. This CDR3 spans 16 amino acids. J gave up 4 bases and V 5 bases, and 6 bases lay outside the gene matches. Germline-derived CDR1 and CDR2 are SGHTA and FQGNSA. CDR3: CASSHRTSGSPDTQYF. Written as DNA, the CDR3 is TGTGCCAGCAGCCATAGGACTAGCGGGAGCCCAGATACGCAGTATTTT. Filled out from reference TRBV7-2 and TRBJ2-3, the complete variable domain reads GAGVSQSPSNKVTEKGKDVELRCDPISGHTALYWYRQSLGQGLEFLIYFQGNSAPDKSGLPSDRFSAERTGGSVSTLTIQRTQQEDSAVYLCASSHRTSGSPDTQYFGPGTRLTVL.

The chain combines TRBV5-1 with TRBJ1-3, with TRBD1 identical over 8 bases. CDR1 is SGHRS and CDR2 is YFSETQ in the germline V gene. After removal of 0 bases from V and 6 bases from J, the junction contained 5 bases not matched to a gene. The length of the CDR3 is 15 residues. CDR3 residues: CASSLDGDRTNTIYF. The CDR3 DNA sequence: TGCGCCAGCAGCTTGGACGGGGACAGGACAAACACCATATATTTT.

This clone was detected only a few times. The rearrangement uses TRBV29-1 and TRBJ2-1; D not resolved. This CDR3 has 12 amino acids. V lost 4 bases, J lost 0 bases, and 4 bases lay in between. Germline lookup yields CDR1 SQVTM and CDR2 ANQGSEA. The CDR3 spells CSVGSSYNEQFF. The CDR3 coding sequence is TGCAGCGTTGGCAGCTCCTACAATGAGCAGTTCTTC.